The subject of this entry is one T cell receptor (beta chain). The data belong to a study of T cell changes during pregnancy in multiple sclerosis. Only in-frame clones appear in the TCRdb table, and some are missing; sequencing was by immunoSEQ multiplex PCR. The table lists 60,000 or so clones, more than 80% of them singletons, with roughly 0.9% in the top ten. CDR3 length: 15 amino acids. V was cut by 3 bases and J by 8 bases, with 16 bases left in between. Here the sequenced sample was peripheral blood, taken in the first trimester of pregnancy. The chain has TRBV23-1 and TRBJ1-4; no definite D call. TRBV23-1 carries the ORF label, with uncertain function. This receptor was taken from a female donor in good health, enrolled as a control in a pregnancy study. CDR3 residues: CASSHSTSVPEKLFF. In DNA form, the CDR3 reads TGCGCCAGCAGTCACTCAACGTCAGTGCCGGAAAAACTGTTTTTT.